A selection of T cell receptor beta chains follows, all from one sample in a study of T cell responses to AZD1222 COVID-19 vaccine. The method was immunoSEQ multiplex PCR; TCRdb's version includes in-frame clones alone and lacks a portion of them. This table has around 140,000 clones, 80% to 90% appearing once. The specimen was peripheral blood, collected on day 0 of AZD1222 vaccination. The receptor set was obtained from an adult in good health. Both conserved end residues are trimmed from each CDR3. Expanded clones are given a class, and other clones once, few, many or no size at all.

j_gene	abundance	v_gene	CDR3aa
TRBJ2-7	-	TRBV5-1	ASSLGQSSYEQY
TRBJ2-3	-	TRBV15	ATSRDPGRTDTQY
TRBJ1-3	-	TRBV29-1	SVGFGDLGNTIY
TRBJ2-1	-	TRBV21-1	ASSKGQRPIAAQGWNEQF
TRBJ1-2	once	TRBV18	ASSPLTVTNYGYT
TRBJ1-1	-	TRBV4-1	ASSHPTERLEAF
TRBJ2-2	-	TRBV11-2	ASSLTRLGNTGELF
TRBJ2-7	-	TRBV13	ASSTWDTGDEQY
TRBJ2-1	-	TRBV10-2	ASSETRGGYNEQF
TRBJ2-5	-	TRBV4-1	ASSQGDKSWTQY
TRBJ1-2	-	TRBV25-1	ASSEREGYT
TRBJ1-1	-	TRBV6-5	ASSYSTSEAF
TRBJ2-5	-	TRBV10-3	AISESGGGRQETQY
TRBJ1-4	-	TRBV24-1	ATSDPGTADEKLF
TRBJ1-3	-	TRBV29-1	SVVVDRTLSGNTIY
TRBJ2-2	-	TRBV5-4	ASSLGLAGVISGELF
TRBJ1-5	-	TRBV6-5	ASKGGQALKGPQH